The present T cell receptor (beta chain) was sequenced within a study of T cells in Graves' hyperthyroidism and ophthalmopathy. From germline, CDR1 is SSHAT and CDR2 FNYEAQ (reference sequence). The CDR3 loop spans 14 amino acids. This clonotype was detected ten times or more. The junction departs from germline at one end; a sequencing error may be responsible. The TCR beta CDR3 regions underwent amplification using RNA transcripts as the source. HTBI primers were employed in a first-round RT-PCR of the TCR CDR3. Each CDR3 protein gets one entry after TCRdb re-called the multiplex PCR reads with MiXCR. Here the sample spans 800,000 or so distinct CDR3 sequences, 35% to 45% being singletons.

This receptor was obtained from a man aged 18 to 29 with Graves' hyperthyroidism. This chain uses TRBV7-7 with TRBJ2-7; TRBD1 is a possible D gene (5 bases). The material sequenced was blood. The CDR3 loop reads CASSPTDSGYEQYF. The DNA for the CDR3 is TGTGCTAGCAGTCCGACAGACTCGGGCTACGAGCAGTACTTC. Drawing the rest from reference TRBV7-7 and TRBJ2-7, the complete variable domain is GAGVSQSPRYKVTKRGQDVTLRCDPISSHATLYWYQQALGQGPEFLTYFNYEAQPDKSGLPSDRFSAERPEGSISTLTIQRTEQRDSAMYRCASSPTDSGYEQYFGPGTRLTVT.